These 20 T cell receptor beta chains were sequenced from one sample in a study of shared clonotypes between healthy human individuals. The method was immunoSEQ multiplex PCR; TCRdb's version includes in-frame clones alone and lacks a portion of them. The sample has 550,000 to 850,000 clones, 72% seen once. The source material was memory CD4+ T cells sorted from blood. Regarding subset: CD45RA-negative fraction. These receptors all come from a woman in her thirties in good health.

The rearrangement joins TRBV7-7 to TRBJ2-7; TRBD1 matches 9 bases. Germline CDR1 reads SSHAT; CDR2 reads FNYEAQ (reference sequence). V gave up 4 bases and J gave up 6 bases; unmatched junction bases: 7. This CDR3 region has 14 residues. The CDR3 DNA is TGTGCCAGCAGCTCTGAGAAACAGGGGGCCGAGCAGTACTTC. Translating gives CASSSEKQGAEQYF. The entire variable domain, with the rest obtained from reference TRBV7-7 and TRBJ2-7, is as follows: GAGVSQSPRYKVTKRGQDVTLRCDPISSHATLYWYQQALGQGPEFLTYFNYEAQPDKSGLPSDRFSAERPEGSISTLTIQRTEQRDSAMYRCASSSEKQGAEQYFGPGTRLTVT.

This clone appeared once. J is TRBJ1-1 and V is TRBV10-2, with D possibly matching TRBD1 (5 bases). CDR3 length equals 15 residues. V was shortened by 0 bases and J by 8 bases, with 16 bases between the two germline ends. The germline CDR1 and CDR2 sequences are WSHSY and SAAADI. As DNA, the CDR3 is TGCGCCAGCAGTGAGTCAGGGACGGCCACTGAGGAAGCTTTCTTT. This encodes CASSESGTATEEAFF.

The chain couples TRBV28 to TRBJ2-3; 9 bases agree with TRBD2. This CDR3 has 15 residues. The V gene end was trimmed by 2 bases and the J gene end by 2 bases; junction bases not matched to a gene: 2. The germline V gene encodes CDR1 MDHEN and CDR2 SYDVKM. CDR3 bases: TGTGCCAGCAGTTTAGCGGGAGGGCACACAGATACGCAGTATTTT. It yields the protein CASSLAGGHTDTQYF.

The chain is built from TRBV28 and TRBJ2-1, with 12 nucleotides matching TRBD2. Germline values: CDR1 MDHEN, CDR2 SYDVKM. CDR3 size: 17 residues. V gave up 8 bases and J gave up 7 bases; unmatched junction bases: 15. The CDR3 DNA sequence: TGTGCCAGCTTCCCCCCTAGCGGGAGGGACGCCTGGAATGAGCAGTTCTTC. Translating gives CASFPPSGRDAWNEQFF.

J is TRBJ2-4 and V is TRBV15; 7 bases line up with TRBD1. CDR3 length equals 13 residues. Germline trimming cut 2 bases from V and 11 bases from J; bases unmatched to any gene: 6. Germline CDR1 and CDR2: LNHNV and YYDKDF (reference sequence). The CDR3 nucleotides read TGTGCCACCAGCAGACAAACAGGGGCGGTTCAGTACTTC. Protein product: CATSRQTGAVQYF.

A single count supports this clone. CDR3 loop: CAWSESAQGKGYGYTF. As DNA, the CDR3 is TGTGCCTGGAGTGAATCGGCTCAGGGGAAAGGCTATGGCTACACCTTC. V is TRBV30 and J is TRBJ1-2; D is perhaps TRBD1 (6 bases). This CDR3 spans 16 amino acids. The V end was cut by 1 base, the J end by 4 bases, with 19 bases between. Looked up from germline, CDR1 is GTSNPN and CDR2 is SVGIG (reference sequence).

The genes are TRBV9 and TRBJ1-2, with TRBD1 matching over 7 bases. Germline trimming cut 3 bases from V and 3 bases from J; bases unmatched to any gene: 8. CDR1 and CDR2 from the germline V gene are SGDLS and YYNGEE. This CDR3 comprises 15 residues. CDR3 amino acids: CASSGLSTGDYGYTF. The CDR3 coding sequence is TGTGCCAGCAGCGGACTATCTACAGGGGACTATGGCTACACCTTC.

The chain is built from TRBV27 and TRBJ2-7; 10 positions agree with TRBD2. Germline V gene lookup returns CDR1 MNHEY and CDR2 SMNVEV (reference sequence). The CDR3 contains 15 residues. Trimming removed 5 bases from V and 2 bases from J; junction bases left unmatched: 6. This CDR3 is CASSHPGTSAYEQYF. The DNA of the CDR3 is TGTGCCAGCAGTCACCCCGGGACTAGCGCCTACGAGCAGTACTTC.

The rearrangement uses TRBV27 and TRBJ2-7, with 10 positions matching TRBD2. Germline V CDR1 and CDR2: MNHEY, SMNVEV (reference sequence). V was pared by 6 bases and J by 5 bases, with 16 bases of the junction left unmatched. The CDR3 covers 17 residues. CDR3 in amino acids: CASSRSPGASGSNEQYF. CDR3 sequence (DNA): TGTGCCAGCAGCCGTTCCCCCGGGGCTAGCGGGAGCAACGAGCAGTACTTC.

This chain uses TRBV7-9 with TRBJ1-5, with D hard to call. CDR1 is SEHNR and CDR2 is FQNEAQ in the germline V gene (reference sequence). The germline V and J ends were trimmed by 5 bases and 6 bases, with 8 bases remaining between them. This CDR3 has 12 amino acids. The CDR3 DNA reads TGTGCCAGCAGCCATGGTAGTCAGCCCCAGCATTTT. Amino acid sequence: CASSHGSQPQHF.

This clone was detected once. V and J are TRBV29-1 and TRBJ2-5; unclear D gene. The V end was cut by 8 bases, the J end by 1 base, with 14 bases between. Per germline, CDR1 SQVTM and CDR2 ANQGSEA. The CDR3 extends over 13 amino acids. The CDR3 region is CSLASGPQETQYF. CDR3 sequence (DNA): TGCAGCCTCGCGTCGGGTCCCCAAGAGACCCAGTACTTC.

The V and J genes are TRBV19 and TRBJ2-4; D is undetermined. Germline CDR1 LNHDA, CDR2 SQIVND (reference sequence). Trimming removed 3 bases at V and 7 bases at J, with 10 bases between. The CDR3 covers 13 residues. The CDR3 sequence: CASSITNGNIQYF. The CDR3 coding sequence is TGTGCCAGTAGTATTACGAACGGTAACATTCAGTACTTC.

The sample holds one count of this clone. The CDR3 region is CASSFRRNQMYEQYF. CDR3 bases: TGTGCCAGCAGTTTTAGACGGAATCAAATGTACGAGCAGTACTTC. This chain connects TRBV28 to TRBJ2-7; D gene ambiguous. Trimming left V 3 bases short and J 4 bases short, with 16 bases between. The CDR3 is made up of 15 amino acids. Germline assignment: CDR1 MDHEN and CDR2 SYDVKM.

The chain has TRBV27 and TRBJ1-5; 8 bases agree with TRBD1. The CDR3 is 13 residues long. With 8 bases clipped from V and 6 bases from J, the junction kept 6 bases outside the gene matches. Germline CDR1 MNHEY, CDR2 SMNVEV (reference sequence). The CDR3 coding sequence is TGTGCCAGCGGACAGGGAGGCGGTCAGCCCCAGCATTTT. As protein: CASGQGGGQPQHF.

The V and J genes are TRBV7-6 and TRBJ2-5; D not resolved. The CDR3 spans 13 residues. Trimming removed 0 bases at V and 3 bases at J, with 5 bases between. Germline V lookup: CDR1 SGHVS, CDR2 FNYEAQ. This chain's CDR3 is CASSLASKETQYF. In DNA form, the CDR3 reads TGTGCCAGCAGCTTAGCGTCCAAAGAGACCCAGTACTTC.

V gene TRBV5-1 combines with J gene TRBJ2-7; weak D call: TRBD2 (6 bases). Per the germline V gene, CDR1 is SGHRS and CDR2 is YFSETQ. V was shortened by 0 bases and J by 3 bases, with 22 bases between the two germline ends. The CDR3 runs to 18 residues. CDR3 in amino acids: CASSLVFRGGASNYEQYF. CDR3 in DNA: TGCGCCAGCAGCTTGGTATTTCGCGGAGGGGCCAGTAACTACGAGCAGTACTTC.

The chain employs TRBV10-3 and TRBJ2-7; TRBD2 might be the D (6 bases). Trimming cost V 4 bases and J 5 bases, with 15 bases left between them. Looked up from germline, CDR1 is ENHRY and CDR2 is SYGVKD. CDR3 size: 14 residues. DNA of the CDR3: TGTGCCATCAGTGGGGGCCGGGAGTCCGACGAGCAGTACTTC. Protein: CAISGGRESDEQYF.

The V and J genes are TRBV5-1 and TRBJ2-7; no firm D call. From germline, CDR1 is SGHRS and CDR2 YFSETQ. This CDR3 spans 14 amino acids. V was cut by 2 bases and J by 3 bases, with 12 bases left in between. DNA for the CDR3: TGCGCCAGCAGCTTCTCACTCGCTTACTACGAGCAGTACTTC. Its protein product is CASSFSLAYYEQYF.

The chain employs TRBV4-2 and TRBJ2-3; the match to TRBD2 covers 11 bases. The germline V gene has CDR1 LGHNA and CDR2 YNFKEQ. This CDR3 comprises 18 residues. Trimming took 1 base from V and 3 from J; bases not matched to a gene: 9. As DNA, the CDR3 is TGTGCCAGCAGCCAAGGAAACCAGGGACTAGCGGCGACAGATACGCAGTATTTT. It yields the protein CASSQGNQGLAATDTQYF.

The chain employs TRBV7-2 and TRBJ2-7; 9 bases are shared with TRBD1. With 6 bases clipped from V and 5 bases from J, the junction kept 11 bases outside the gene matches. The CDR3 loop spans 15 amino acids. Germline V gene lookup returns CDR1 SGHTA and CDR2 FQGNSA. CDR3 DNA: TGTGCCAGCAGGGCTACCGGGACAGGGTGGAACGAGCAGTACTTC. It specifies CASRATGTGWNEQYF.